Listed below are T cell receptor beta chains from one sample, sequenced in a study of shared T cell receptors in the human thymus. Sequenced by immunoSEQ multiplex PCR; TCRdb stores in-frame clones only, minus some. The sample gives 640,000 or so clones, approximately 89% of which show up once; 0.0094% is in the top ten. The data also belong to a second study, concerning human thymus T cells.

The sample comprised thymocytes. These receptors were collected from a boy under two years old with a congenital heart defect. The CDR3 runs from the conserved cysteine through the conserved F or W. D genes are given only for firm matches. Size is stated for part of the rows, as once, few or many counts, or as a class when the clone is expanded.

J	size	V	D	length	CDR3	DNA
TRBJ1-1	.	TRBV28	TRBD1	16	CASSSGTGDLNTEAFF	TGTGCCAGCAGTTCCGGGACAGGGGACTTGAACACTGAAGCTTTCTTT
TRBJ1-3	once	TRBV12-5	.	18	CASGYLPSVGVDGNTIYF	TGTGCTAGTGGTTACCTCCCGTCGGTCGGGGTCGACGGAAACACCATATATTTT
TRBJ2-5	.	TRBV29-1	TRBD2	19	CSVKPGISGGEEIQETQYF	TGCAGCGTCAAACCCGGGATTAGCGGGGGGGAAGAAATCCAAGAGACCCAGTACTTC
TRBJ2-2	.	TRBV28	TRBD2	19	CASSPQSPTSGGNTGELFF	TGTGCCAGCAGTCCCCAATCTCCTACTAGCGGGGGGAACACCGGGGAGCTGTTTTTT
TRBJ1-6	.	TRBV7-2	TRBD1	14	CASSFRGIPSPLHF	TGTGCCAGCAGCTTCAGGGGGATTCCTTCACCCCTCCACTTT
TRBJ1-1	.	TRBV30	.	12	CAWSGGRIQAFF	TGTGCCTGGAGCGGGGGACGGATTCAAGCTTTCTTT
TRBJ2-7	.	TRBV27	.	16	CASSLSMGVNIYEQYF	TGTGCCAGCAGTTTATCGATGGGAGTTAACATTTACGAGCAGTACTTC
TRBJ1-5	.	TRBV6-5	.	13	CATRGGNNQPQHF	TGTGCCACTCGGGGGGGGAACAATCAGCCCCAGCATTTT
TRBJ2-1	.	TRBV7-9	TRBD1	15	CASSPGTGKSNEQFF	TGTGCCAGCAGCCCGGGGACAGGGAAAAGCAATGAGCAGTTCTTC
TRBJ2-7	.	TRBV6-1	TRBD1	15	CASNSGTGSSHEQYF	TGTGCCAGCAACAGCGGGACAGGGTCTTCCCACGAGCAGTACTTC
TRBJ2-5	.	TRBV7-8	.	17	CASSPYWDTKYQETQYF	TGTGCCAGCAGCCCATACTGGGACACTAAGTACCAAGAGACCCAGTACTTC
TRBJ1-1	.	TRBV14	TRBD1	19	CASSQDYRGLINAYTEAFF	TGTGCCAGCAGCCAAGATTACAGGGGGCTGATCAACGCCTACACTGAAGCTTTCTTT
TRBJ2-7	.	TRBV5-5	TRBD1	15	CASSPLTGGSYEQYF	TGTGCCAGCAGCCCTCTGACAGGGGGCTCCTACGAGCAGTACTTC
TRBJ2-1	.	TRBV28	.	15	CASTPRREVYNEQFF	TGTGCCAGCACCCCCCGGAGGGAGGTCTACAATGAGCAGTTCTTC
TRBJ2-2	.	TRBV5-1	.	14	CASGSYAFTGELFF	TGCGCCAGCGGTTCCTACGCCTTCACCGGGGAGCTGTTTTTT
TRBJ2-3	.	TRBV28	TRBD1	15	CASQGQEIPTDTQYF	TGTGCCAGCCAGGGACAGGAAATTCCCACAGATACGCAGTATTTT
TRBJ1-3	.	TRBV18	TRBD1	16	CASSPRGQARLNTIYF	TGTGCCAGCTCACCACGGGGACAGGCTCGTTTAAACACCATATATTTT
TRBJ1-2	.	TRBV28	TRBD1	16	CASSFRDRVLNYGYTF	TGTGCCAGCAGTTTCCGGGACAGGGTACTTAACTATGGCTACACCTTC
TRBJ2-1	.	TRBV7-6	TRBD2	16	CASSLGSASSGGLQFF	TGTGCCAGCAGCTTAGGCTCGGCGTCAAGCGGGGGGCTTCAGTTCTTC
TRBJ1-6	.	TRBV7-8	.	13	CASSLVGGSPLHF	TGTGCCAGCAGCTTAGTAGGGGGATCACCCCTCCACTTT
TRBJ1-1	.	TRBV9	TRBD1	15	CASSERQGSDTEAFF	TGTGCCAGCAGCGAACGACAGGGATCGGACACTGAAGCTTTCTTT
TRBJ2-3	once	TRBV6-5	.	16	CASSYSRGFGVDTQYF	TGTGCCAGCAGTTACTCGCGCGGGTTTGGGGTAGATACGCAGTATTTT
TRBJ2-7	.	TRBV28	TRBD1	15	CASSQQGQGAYEQYF	TGTGCCAGCAGCCAACAGGGACAGGGGGCCTACGAGCAGTACTTC